This T cell receptor (beta chain) was recorded in a study of blood T cells in healthy people across ages. Donors ranged from about 6 to 90 years old and were healthy Caucasians in Russia. It was with a sample-barcoded 5' primer and a J-beta primer mix that a second PCR of roughly 7 to 12 cycles was run. Researchers report that each sample yielded at least 2.5 million CDR3-containing paired-end reads. TCRdb recomputed calls from the 5' RACE reads with MiXCR, one row per CDR3 protein. The sample carries some 900,000 distinct CDR3 sequences, roughly 26% recorded once. The CDR3 contains 17 residues. Germline V gives CDR1 SEHNR, CDR2 FQNEAQ (reference sequence). The V and J ends lost 0 bases and 4 bases, in that order; junction bases with no gene match: 11.

The sequence came from an elderly woman in good health. The gene calls are TRBV7-9 and TRBJ1-1; 7 nucleotides match TRBD1. The sample was blood. The CDR3 protein is CASSLAGGGFGSTEAFF. The CDR3, as DNA: TGTGCCAGCAGCTTAGCAGGGGGCGGATTCGGTAGCACTGAAGCTTTCTTT.